The clone carrying this TCR beta chain was seen repeatedly, ten times or more. These data belong to a study of regulatory T cells in long-lasting Graves disease. Construction of the TCR beta libraries employed iRepertoire HTBI primers in conjunction with Arm-PCR of CDR3 regions. One entry per CDR3 protein, called by TCRdb with MiXCR from the multiplex PCR reads. The sample yields about 460,000 distinct CDR3 sequences, about 15% seen once. Time point indicated: newly diagnosed GD, antithyroid drugs for less than 3 months. The TCR library was made from RNA that had been extracted from PBMCs in TRIzol. The length of the CDR3 is 13 residues. Germline V gene sequence: CDR1 DFQATT, CDR2 SNEGSKA (reference sequence). V gave up 4 bases and J gave up 6 bases; unmatched junction bases: 7. This same sample was also taken into another study, of T cells in Graves' hyperthyroidism and ophthalmopathy.

The chain joins TRBV20-1 to TRBJ2-7; 9 nucleotides agree with TRBD1. This specimen consisted of peripheral blood mononuclear cells (PBMCs), obtained at new diagnosis, from a patient treated with antithyroid drugs. The TCR comes from a woman aged 45-65 years with Graves disease. CDR3 region: CSATRDRVSEQYF. In DNA form, the CDR3 reads TGCAGTGCTACCCGGGACAGGGTGAGCGAGCAGTACTTC.